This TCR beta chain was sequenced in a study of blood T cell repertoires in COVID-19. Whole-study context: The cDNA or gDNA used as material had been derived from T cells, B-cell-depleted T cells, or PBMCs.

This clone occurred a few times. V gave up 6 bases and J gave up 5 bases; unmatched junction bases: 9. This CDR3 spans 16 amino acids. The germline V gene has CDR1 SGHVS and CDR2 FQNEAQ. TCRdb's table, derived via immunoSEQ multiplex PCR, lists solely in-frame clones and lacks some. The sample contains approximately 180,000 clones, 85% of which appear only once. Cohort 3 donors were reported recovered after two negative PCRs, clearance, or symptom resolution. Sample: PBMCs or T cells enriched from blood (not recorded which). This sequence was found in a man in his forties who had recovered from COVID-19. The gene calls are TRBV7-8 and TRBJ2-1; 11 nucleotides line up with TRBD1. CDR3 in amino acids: CASRHGPGQGDNEQFF. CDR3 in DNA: TGTGCCAGCAGGCATGGACCGGGACAGGGGGACAATGAGCAGTTCTTC.